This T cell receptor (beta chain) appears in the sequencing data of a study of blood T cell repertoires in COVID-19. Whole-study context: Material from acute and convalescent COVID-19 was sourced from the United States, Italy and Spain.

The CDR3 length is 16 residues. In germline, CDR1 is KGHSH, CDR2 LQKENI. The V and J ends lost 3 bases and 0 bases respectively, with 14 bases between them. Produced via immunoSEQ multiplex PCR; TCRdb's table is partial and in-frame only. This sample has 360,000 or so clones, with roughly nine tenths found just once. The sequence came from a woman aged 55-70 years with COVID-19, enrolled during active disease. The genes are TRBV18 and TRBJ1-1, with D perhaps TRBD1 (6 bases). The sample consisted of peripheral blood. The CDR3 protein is CASSPPTGGVNTEAFF. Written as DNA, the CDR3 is TGTGCCAGCTCACCTCCGACAGGTGGGGTGAACACTGAAGCTTTCTTT.